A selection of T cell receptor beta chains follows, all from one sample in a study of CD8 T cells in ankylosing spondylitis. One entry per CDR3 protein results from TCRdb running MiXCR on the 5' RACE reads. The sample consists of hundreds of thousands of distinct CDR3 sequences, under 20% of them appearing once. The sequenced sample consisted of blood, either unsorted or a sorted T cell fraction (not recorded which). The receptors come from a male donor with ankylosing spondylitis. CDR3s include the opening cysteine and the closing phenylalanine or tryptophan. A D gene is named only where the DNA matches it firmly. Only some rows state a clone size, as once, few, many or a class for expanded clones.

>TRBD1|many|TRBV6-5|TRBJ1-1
CASSYQGAAFF
TGTGCCAGCAGTTACCAGGGGGCGGCTTTCTTT
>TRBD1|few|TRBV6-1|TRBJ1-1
CASSPDRFMNTEAFF
TGTGCCAGCAGCCCGGACAGGTTCATGAACACTGAAGCTTTCTTT
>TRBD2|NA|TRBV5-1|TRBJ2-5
CASSSERGAKTQYF
TGCGCCAGCAGCTCTGAGCGGGGGGCTAAGACCCAGTACTTC
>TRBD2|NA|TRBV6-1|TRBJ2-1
CASEIAGLLSSYNEQFF
TGTGCAAGCGAGATAGCGGGCTTATTGAGCTCCTACAATGAGCAGTTCTTC
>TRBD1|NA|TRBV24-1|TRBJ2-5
CATSDLQTGLQETQYF
TGTGCCACCAGTGATTTACAGACAGGGTTACAAGAGACCCAGTACTTC
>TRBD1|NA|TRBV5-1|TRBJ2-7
CASSSPGTGGRGEQYF
TGCGCCAGCAGCTCCCCCGGGACAGGGGGCCGCGGGGAGCAGTACTTC
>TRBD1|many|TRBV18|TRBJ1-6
CASSPGQHNSPLHF
TGTGCCAGCTCACCGGGACAGCATAATTCACCCCTCCACTTT
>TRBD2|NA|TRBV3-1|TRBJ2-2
CASSQAAGLAGWGTGELFF
TGTGCCAGCAGCCAAGCGGCGGGACTAGCGGGTTGGGGCACCGGGGAGCTGTTTTTT
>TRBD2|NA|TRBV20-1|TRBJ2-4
CSAHLRRLAGRGVNIQYF
TGCAGTGCTCATCTCCGCCGACTAGCGGGGCGCGGAGTAAACATTCAGTACTTC
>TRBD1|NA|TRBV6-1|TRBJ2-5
CASSSGQGRGAQYF
TGTGCCAGCAGCTCCGGACAGGGAAGAGGGGCCCAGTACTTC
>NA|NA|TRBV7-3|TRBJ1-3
CASKETSSGNTIYF
TGTGCCAGCAAGGAGACAAGCTCTGGAAACACCATATATTTT
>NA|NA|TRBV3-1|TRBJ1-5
CASSYGDTNQPQHF
TGTGCCAGCAGTTATGGGGACACCAATCAGCCCCAGCATTTT
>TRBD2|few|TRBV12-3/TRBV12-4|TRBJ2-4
CASSSRGGVVKNIQYF
TGTGCCAGCAGTTCCCGGGGGGGCGTTGTCAAAAACATTCAGTACTTC
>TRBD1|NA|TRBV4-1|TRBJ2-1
CASSQKPDRGIYNEQFF
TGCGCCAGCAGCCAAAAACCGGACAGGGGGATCTACAATGAGCAGTTCTTC
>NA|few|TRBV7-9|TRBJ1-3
CASSSIRRNTIYF
TGTGCCAGCAGCTCGATCAGGAGGAACACCATATATTTT
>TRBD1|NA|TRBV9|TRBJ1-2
CASSVDPGGAGGYTF
TGTGCCAGCAGCGTAGATCCAGGGGGCGCCGGAGGCTACACCTTC
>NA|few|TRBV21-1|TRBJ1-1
CASSTTDRAANQAFF
TGTGCCAGCAGCACCACTGACAGAGCCGCAAACCAAGCTTTCTTT
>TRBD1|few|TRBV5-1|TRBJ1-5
CASSRGGQAGQPQHF
TGCGCCAGCAGCCGGGGGGGACAGGCGGGGCAGCCCCAGCATTTT
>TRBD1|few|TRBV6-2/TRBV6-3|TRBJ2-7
CASSYPYRDRDYEQYF
TGTGCCAGCAGTTACCCCTACCGGGACAGGGATTACGAGCAGTACTTC
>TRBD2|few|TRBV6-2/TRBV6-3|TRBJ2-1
CASSPRPGLAGDNEQFF
TGTGCCAGCAGCCCCCGTCCGGGACTAGCGGGTGACAATGAGCAGTTCTTC
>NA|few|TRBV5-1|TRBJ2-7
CASSLGVSGDLFYEQYF
TGCGCCAGCAGCTTGGGAGTTTCGGGCGACCTTTTCTACGAGCAGTACTTC
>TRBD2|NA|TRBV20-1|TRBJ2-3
CSARDSSGPDTQYF
TGCAGTGCTAGAGATTCTAGCGGACCAGATACGCAGTATTTT
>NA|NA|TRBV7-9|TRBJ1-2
CASSHSDGYTF
TGTGCCAGCAGCCACTCTGATGGCTACACCTTC
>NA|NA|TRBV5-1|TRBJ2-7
CASSLDWDPSYEQYF
TGCGCCAGCAGCTTGGATTGGGACCCATCCTACGAGCAGTACTTC
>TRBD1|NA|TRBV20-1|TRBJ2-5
CSARNTDRGETQYF
TGCAGTGCTCGTAACACCGACAGGGGCGAGACCCAGTACTTC
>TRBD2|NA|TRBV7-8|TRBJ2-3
CASSLSPSGRKADTQYF
TGTGCCAGCAGCTTAAGCCCTAGCGGGAGAAAGGCAGATACGCAGTATTTT
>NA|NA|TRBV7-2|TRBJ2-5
CASSIAPIGSGETQYF
TGTGCCAGCAGCATCGCGCCGATAGGTTCGGGGGAGACCCAGTACTTC
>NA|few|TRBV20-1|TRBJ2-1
CSARDREVSYNEQFF
TGCAGTGCTAGAGATCGCGAGGTGTCCTACAATGAGCAGTTCTTC
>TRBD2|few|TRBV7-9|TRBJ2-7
CASRPSGGAWEQYF
TGTGCCAGCAGGCCGAGCGGGGGGGCCTGGGAGCAGTACTTC
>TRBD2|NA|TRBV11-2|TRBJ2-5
CASSLGRVAGGQETQYF
TGTGCCAGCAGCTTGGGGCGGGTAGCGGGAGGTCAAGAGACCCAGTACTTC
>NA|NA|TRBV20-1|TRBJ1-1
CSARSDSYTEAFF
TGCAGTGCTAGGTCCGATAGTTACACTGAAGCTTTCTTT
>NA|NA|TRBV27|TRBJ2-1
CASSFGLAQNEQFF
TGTGCCAGCAGTTTTGGGCTAGCCCAGAATGAGCAGTTCTTC
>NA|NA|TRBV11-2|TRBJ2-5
CASAYIRGGETQYF
TGTGCCAGCGCCTACATAAGGGGCGGGGAGACCCAGTACTTC
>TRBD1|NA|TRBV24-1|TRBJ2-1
CATSDSVRGYSGEQFF
TGTGCCACCAGTGATTCGGTCAGGGGGTATTCGGGTGAGCAGTTCTTC
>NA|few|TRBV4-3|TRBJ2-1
CASSQDPKAATYNEQFF
TGCGCCAGCAGCCAAGATCCGAAGGCAGCGACCTACAATGAGCAGTTCTTC
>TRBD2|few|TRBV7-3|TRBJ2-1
CASSLTQSGGHKFF
TGTGCCAGCAGCTTAACGCAAAGCGGGGGGCACAAGTTCTTC
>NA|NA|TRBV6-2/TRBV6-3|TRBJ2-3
CASSRDSFTDTQYF
TGTGCCAGCAGTCGTGACTCATTCACAGATACGCAGTATTTT
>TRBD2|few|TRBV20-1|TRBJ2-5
CSAIDLAGGLGETQYF
TGCAGTGCTATCGATCTAGCGGGAGGACTTGGAGAGACCCAGTACTTC
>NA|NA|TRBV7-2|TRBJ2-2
CASSLLGLTRPGELFF
TGTGCCAGCAGCTTACTCGGCCTCACGAGGCCCGGGGAGCTGTTTTTT
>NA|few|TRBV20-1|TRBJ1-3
CSAEGRLAQGNTIYF
TGCAGTGCCGAGGGCCGGTTGGCGCAGGGAAACACCATATATTTT
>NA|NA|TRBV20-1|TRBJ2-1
CSAREGGTLYNEQFF
TGCAGTGCTAGAGAAGGCGGGACCCTATACAATGAGCAGTTCTTC
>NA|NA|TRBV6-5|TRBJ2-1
CASSYRTTSSYNEQFF
TGTGCCAGCAGTTACAGGACTACAAGCTCCTACAATGAGCAGTTCTTC
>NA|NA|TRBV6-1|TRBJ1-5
CASSEYGAAIGAADPQHF
TGTGCCAGCAGTGAATACGGGGCGGCGATTGGGGCTGCAGATCCCCAGCATTTT
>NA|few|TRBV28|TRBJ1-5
CASSLMGNQPQHF
TGTGCCAGCAGTTTAATGGGCAATCAGCCCCAGCATTTT
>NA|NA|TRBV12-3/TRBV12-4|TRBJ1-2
CASSLGQLSGYTF
TGTGCCAGCAGTTTAGGACAGTTATCTGGCTACACCTTC
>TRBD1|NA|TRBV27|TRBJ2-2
CASSLYRGTTGELFF
TGTGCCAGCAGTTTGTACAGGGGTACCACCGGGGAGCTGTTTTTT
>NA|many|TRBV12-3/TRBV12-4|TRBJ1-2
CASSTITGYGYTF
TGTGCCAGCAGTACTATTACAGGCTATGGCTACACCTTC
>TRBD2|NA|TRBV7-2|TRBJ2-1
CASSISAVGLGSYNEQFF
TGTGCCAGCAGCATAAGCGCGGTGGGACTAGGTTCCTACAATGAGCAGTTCTTC
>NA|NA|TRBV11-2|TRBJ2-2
CASSLRQAATGELFF
TGTGCCAGCAGCTTAAGGCAGGCGGCCACCGGGGAGCTGTTTTTT